What follows are 32 T cell receptor beta chains derived from one specimen sequenced in a study of T-cell reconstitution after alpha-beta-depleted transplantation in children. This sample's TCRbeta library carried unique molecular identifier barcodes. TCRdb fed the PCR reads into MiXCR, producing one record per CDR3 protein. The data contain 450,000 to 550,000 distinct CDR3 sequences, approximately 10% of them seen just once; the ten biggest clones take up around 15%. Sequencing used PBMCs, mostly from graft donor cells, obtained 180 days after TCRalphabeta/CD19-depleted stem cell transplant. Receptors were obtained from a female patient between 2 and 10 years old who had a stem cell transplant for aplastic anemia, so the T cells may come from the graft donor.

This clonotype was counted a few times. The chain is built from TRBV6-5 and TRBJ2-3, with 8 bases identical to TRBD2. Trimming removed 4 bases from V and 2 bases from J; junction bases left unmatched: 5. The CDR3 covers 15 residues. Germline V gene data show CDR1 as MNHEY and CDR2 as SVGAGI. DNA of the CDR3: TGTGCCAGCAGTTTTAGCGGGATCTTCACAGATACGCAGTATTTT. Amino acids: CASSFSGIFTDTQYF.

This clonotype has more than one count but fewer than ten. CDR3 DNA: TGTGCCACCAGCCTAAGCGGGAGGGAGGATGAGCAGTTCTTC. The encoded protein is CATSLSGREDEQFF. V is TRBV15 and J is TRBJ2-1; TRBD2 aligns across 10 bases. V lost 5 bases, J lost 8 bases, and 6 bases stayed unmatched. The germline gives CDR1 LNHNV, CDR2 YYDKDF (reference sequence). The CDR3 loop spans 14 amino acids.

This sequence joins TRBV7-2 and TRBJ2-7; TRBD2 aligns across 10 bases. J gave up 1 base and V 0 bases, and 9 bases lay outside the gene matches. This CDR3 comprises 18 residues. Germline-derived CDR1 and CDR2 are SGHTA and FQGNSA. CDR3 loop: CASSLALWASGSSYEQYF. The CDR3 DNA reads TGTGCCAGCAGCTTAGCGCTATGGGCTAGCGGGAGTTCCTACGAGCAGTACTTC.

This clonotype occurred many times. The genes are TRBV29-1 and TRBJ1-6; TRBD1 matches 10 bases. The germline V gene encodes CDR1 SQVTM and CDR2 ANQGSEA. With 6 bases clipped from V and 11 bases from J, the junction kept 10 bases outside the gene matches. The CDR3 extends over 14 amino acids. The CDR3 region has the DNA TGCAGCGTGGCGATGGGACAGGGGTCAACACCCCTCCACTTT. Its translation: CSVAMGQGSTPLHF.

The chain recombines TRBV20-1 with TRBJ2-2; TRBD2 aligns across 10 bases. CDR1 is DFQATT, CDR2 SNEGSKA, per germline (reference sequence). V trimming: 2 bases; J trimming: 4 bases; junction bases outside the gene matches: 4. The CDR3 contains 15 residues. The CDR3 region is CSARLAGVTTGELFF. The DNA for the CDR3 is TGCAGTGCTAGACTAGCGGGAGTAACCACCGGGGAGCTGTTTTTT.

Ten or more counts support this clonotype. This sequence joins TRBV9 and TRBJ2-1, with 13 positions matching TRBD2. The CDR3 sequence is 17 residues long. V shed 0 bases, J shed 6 bases, and the junction held 6 bases outside the gene matches. Per the germline V gene, CDR1 is SGDLS and CDR2 is YYNGEE. The chain's CDR3 is CASSVGTSGRAPNEQFF. The CDR3 DNA reads TGTGCCAGCAGCGTAGGTACTAGCGGGAGGGCCCCCAATGAGCAGTTCTTC.

This clonotype was seen a handful of times. The chain is built from TRBV11-2 and TRBJ1-1; 8 bases are shared with TRBD1. CDR3 length equals 13 residues. Germline trimming cut 6 bases from V and 6 bases from J; bases unmatched to any gene: 6. The V gene's germline CDR1 is SGHAT and CDR2 FQNNGV. The CDR3 sequence: CASRVVRGPEAFF. The CDR3 region has the DNA TGTGCCAGCAGGGTAGTCAGGGGGCCTGAAGCTTTCTTT.

The chain joins TRBV30 to TRBJ1-5; D call uncertain. The germline CDR1 and CDR2 sequences are GTSNPN and SVGIG (reference sequence). Trimming removed 4 bases from V and 2 bases from J, with 6 bases in between. CDR3 size: 12 residues. The CDR3 nucleotides are TGTGCCTGGATGGTTGGCAATCAGCCCCAGCATTTT. This sequence encodes CAWMVGNQPQHF.

V gene TRBV20-1 combines with J gene TRBJ2-3; tentatively, D is TRBD2 (6 bases). V lost 6 bases, J lost 0 bases, and 13 bases lay in between. Germline V gene lookup returns CDR1 DFQATT and CDR2 SNEGSKA (reference sequence). CDR3 length: 14 amino acids. CDR3 coding DNA: TGCAGTGCCCGTGGAGGGAGTAGCACAGATACGCAGTATTTT. This codes for CSARGGSSTDTQYF.

J is TRBJ1-2 and V is TRBV29-1; no clear D. This CDR3 is 11 amino acids long. V was cut by 6 bases and J by 5 bases, with 10 bases left in between. Germline V gene sequence: CDR1 SQVTM, CDR2 ANQGSEA. CDR3 bases: TGCAGCGTGACACCGGAGTATGGCTACACCTTC. The encoded protein is CSVTPEYGYTF.

This clonotype was seen a few times. For the CDR3, the DNA is TGTGCCAGTGCTGGCGGGAGAATAGATACGCAGTATTTT. As protein: CASAGGRIDTQYF. V is TRBV27 and J is TRBJ2-3; 7 bases agree with TRBD2. Germline values: CDR1 MNHEY, CDR2 SMNVEV (reference sequence). The CDR3 consists of 13 residues. J lost 5 bases, V lost 9 bases, and 8 bases had no gene match.

This chain joins TRBV15 and TRBJ2-7, with 9 bases identical to TRBD1. There are 19 residues in the CDR3. CDR1 and CDR2 (germline): LNHNV, YYDKDF (reference sequence). V shed 3 bases and J 5 bases; nucleotides not matched to a gene: 20. The chain's CDR3 is CATSRRRPGQGQISHEQYV. CDR3 sequence (DNA): TGTGCCACCAGCAGGCGACGTCCGGGACAGGGCCAAATTTCCCACGAGCAGTACGTC.

The rearrangement joins TRBV6-5 to TRBJ2-3; the D gene is possibly TRBD1 (6 bases). CDR3 length equals 15 residues. V lost 0 bases to trimming and J lost 2 bases, with 9 bases between them. CDR1 MNHEY and CDR2 SVGAGI come from the germline V gene. The CDR3 reads CASSYSGHYTDTQYF. As DNA, the CDR3 is TGTGCCAGCAGTTACTCGGGACATTACACAGATACGCAGTATTTT.

This clonotype appeared once. The rearrangement links TRBV10-3 to TRBJ1-2; no reliable D call. This CDR3 is 12 amino acids long. CDR1 is ENHRY, CDR2 SYGVKD, per germline. Trimming pared 3 bases from V and 6 bases from J, leaving 8 bases between. The CDR3 reads CAISEWSDGYTF. For the CDR3, the DNA is TGTGCCATCAGTGAATGGTCCGATGGCTACACCTTC.

This clonotype appeared a few times. V and J are TRBV18 and TRBJ2-3; either TRBD1 or TRBD2 may supply D (5 bases each). The germline V and J ends were trimmed by 3 bases and 1 base, with 14 bases remaining between them. Germline values: CDR1 KGHSH, CDR2 LQKENI. This CDR3 spans 16 amino acids. CDR3 DNA sequence: TGTGCCAGCTCACCTCTGGGGGAGAGGGGCACAGATACGCAGTATTTT. Its protein product is CASSPLGERGTDTQYF. Full variable domain (rest looked up from reference TRBV18 and TRBJ2-3): NAGVMQNPRHLVRRRGQEARLRCSPMKGHSHVYWYRQLPEEGLKFMVYLQKENIIDESGMPKERFSAEFPKEGPSILRIQQVVRGDSAAYFCASSPLGERGTDTQYFGPGTRLTVL.

Ten or more counts support this clonotype. V is TRBV15 and J is TRBJ2-3; no clear D. This CDR3 region has 16 residues. V was clipped by 3 bases and J by 2 bases, with 15 bases between them. Germline lookup yields CDR1 LNHNV and CDR2 YYDKDF (reference sequence). Written as DNA, the CDR3 is TGTGCCACCAGCAGGATTCAAGGCGGTTTCACAGATACGCAGTATTTT. This sequence encodes CATSRIQGGFTDTQYF.

A few counts support this clonotype. The chain couples TRBV27 to TRBJ2-1; 9 nucleotides agree with TRBD1. There are 18 residues in the CDR3. Germline V CDR1 and CDR2: MNHEY, SMNVEV (reference sequence). V gave up 3 bases and J gave up 4 bases; unmatched junction bases: 13. The CDR3 spells CASSLFTSDRGPYNEQFF. The CDR3 coding sequence is TGTGCCAGCAGTTTGTTTACCTCGGACAGGGGACCATACAATGAGCAGTTCTTC.

This clonotype was counted ten times or more. The chain employs TRBV5-1 and TRBJ2-5; D is undetermined. Germline lookup yields CDR1 SGHRS and CDR2 YFSETQ. V shed 0 bases and J shed 4 bases, with 13 bases lying between them. This CDR3 region has 15 residues. The CDR3 reads CASSLEIKSRETQYF. CDR3 nucleotide sequence: TGCGCCAGCAGCTTGGAGATTAAGTCACGAGAGACCCAGTACTTC.

The J gene is TRBJ1-2, the V gene TRBV20-1; possible D gene TRBD1, 6 bases. CDR1 DFQATT and CDR2 SNEGSKA come from the germline V gene (reference sequence). There are 13 residues in the CDR3. The V end lost 5 bases, the J end lost 5 bases, and 15 bases lay between the germline ends. CDR3: CSAPVTGKYGYTF. CDR3 in DNA: TGCAGTGCTCCCGTTACAGGGAAATATGGCTACACCTTC.

This clonotype was seen only a few times. The CDR3 region is CASSSGTQPYEQYV. For the CDR3, the DNA is TGTGCCAGCAGCTCCGGGACCCAGCCCTACGAGCAGTACGTC. This chain uses TRBV7-2 with TRBJ2-7, with D perhaps given as TRBD1 or TRBD2 (5 bases each). V lost 4 bases to trimming and J lost 2 bases, with 12 bases between them. The CDR3 has 14 amino acids. Per germline, CDR1 SGHTA and CDR2 FQGNSA.

The chain employs TRBV9 and TRBJ2-5, with D perhaps matching TRBD1 (6 bases). This CDR3 contains 14 residues. Germline lookup yields CDR1 SGDLS and CDR2 YYNGEE. V gave up 4 bases and J gave up 1 base, with 11 bases separating them. CDR3 sequence: CASSWGRPQETQYF. The CDR3, as DNA: TGTGCCAGCAGCTGGGGGCGCCCCCAAGAGACCCAGTACTTC.

This clonotype was observed a handful of times. The chain combines TRBV11-2 with TRBJ2-7; D is perhaps TRBD1 or TRBD2 (5 bases each). This CDR3 comprises 13 residues. Germline loops: CDR1 SGHAT, CDR2 FQNNGV. Trimming removed 4 bases from V and 4 bases from J, with 11 bases in between. CDR3 region: CASSWDEGYEQYV. The CDR3 nucleotides are TGTGCCAGCAGCTGGGACGAAGGGTACGAGCAGTACGTC.

The J gene is TRBJ2-1, the V gene TRBV6-1; D perhaps matches TRBD2 (5 bases). The CDR3 has 17 residues. Trimming removed 1 base at V and 2 bases at J, with 15 bases between. From germline, CDR1 is MNHNS and CDR2 SASEGT. The CDR3 DNA is TGTGCCAGCAGTGAAGGGACTGGCCCTCCGCCCTACAATGAGCAGTTCTTC. Its protein product is CASSEGTGPPPYNEQFF.

The chain employs TRBV28 and TRBJ2-1; TRBD2 matches at 7 bases. CDR1 and CDR2 (germline): MDHEN, SYDVKM. The junction had 21 bases not matched to a gene; V was cut back by 3 bases and J by 7 bases. The CDR3 loop spans 19 amino acids. The CDR3 sequence is CASSFASSGGGLSWNEQFF. Here the CDR3 DNA reads TGTGCCAGCAGTTTCGCGTCCTCTGGGGGAGGGCTATCGTGGAATGAGCAGTTCTTC.

This clonotype was observed a handful of times. The genes are TRBV29-1 and TRBJ2-1, with TRBD2 matching over 13 bases. Losses at the gene ends were 6 bases for V and 6 bases for J; bases not matched to a gene: 2. Germline values: CDR1 SQVTM, CDR2 ANQGSEA. The CDR3 is made up of 13 amino acids. In DNA form, the CDR3 reads TGCAGCGTGGGACTAGCGGGACCCAATGAGCAGTTCTTC. This gives the protein CSVGLAGPNEQFF.

This clonotype was counted between two and nine times. V usage is TRBV6-1 and J usage is TRBJ2-1; 10 bases line up with TRBD2. Per the germline V gene, CDR1 is MNHNS and CDR2 is SASEGT. V lost 6 bases, J lost 4 bases, and 6 bases stayed unmatched. This CDR3 comprises 15 residues. The CDR3 protein is CASRRGLAEYNEQFF. Written as DNA, the CDR3 is TGTGCCAGCAGACGTGGACTAGCGGAATACAATGAGCAGTTCTTC.

The chain uses TRBV3-1 and TRBJ1-4, with a tentative D call TRBD1 (5 bases). The germline gives CDR1 LGHDT, CDR2 YNNKEL (reference sequence). V was cut by 6 bases and J by 7 bases, with 15 bases left in between. The CDR3 runs 14 residues. The CDR3 nucleotides are TGTGCCAGCAGAAGCGGGGCAGGGAGTGAAAAACTGTTTTTT. It is translated as CASRSGAGSEKLFF.

This clonotype was detected only a few times. The chain couples TRBV7-2 to TRBJ2-2; 9 nucleotides agree with TRBD1. CDR3 length equals 16 residues. After removal of 2 bases from V and 5 bases from J, the junction contained 6 bases not matched to a gene. The germline gives CDR1 SGHTA, CDR2 FQGNSA. The CDR3 sequence is CASSLTWDRATGELFF. DNA of the CDR3: TGTGCCAGCAGCTTAACCTGGGACAGGGCAACCGGGGAGCTGTTTTTT.

This clonotype was seen a handful of times. This chain uses TRBV20-1 with TRBJ2-3; tentative D call: TRBD2 (5 bases). The CDR3 extends over 13 amino acids. V lost 6 bases, J lost 0 bases, and 10 bases lay in between. Germline CDR1 reads DFQATT; CDR2 reads SNEGSKA (reference sequence). CDR3 loop: CSAPRTSTDTQYF. The CDR3, as DNA: TGCAGTGCCCCAAGGACTAGCACAGATACGCAGTATTTT.

CDR3 coding DNA: TGCGCCAGCAGCTTGGATCGCGGAAACATTCAGTACTTC. It specifies CASSLDRGNIQYF. The chain uses TRBV5-1 and TRBJ2-4; D gene ambiguous. Trimming shortened V by 0 bases and J by 6 bases, and 7 bases separated the two germline ends. The CDR3 length is 13 residues. In germline, CDR1 is SGHRS, CDR2 YFSETQ.

This clonotype was counted many times. The chain carries TRBV5-1 and TRBJ1-4; 9 bases fit TRBD1. The CDR3 loop spans 14 amino acids. Germline lookup yields CDR1 SGHRS and CDR2 YFSETQ. V gave up 8 bases and J gave up 5 bases; unmatched junction bases: 7. CDR3 DNA: TGCGCCAGTAGTTACGGGACAGGGAATGAAAAACTGTTTTTT. It codes for CASSYGTGNEKLFF.

This clonotype appeared a few times. The chain joins TRBV4-3 to TRBJ2-5; D might be TRBD1 (5 bases). This CDR3 region has 15 residues. The V gene lost 0 bases and the J gene lost 1 base, with 9 bases spanning the gap. Germline V lookup: CDR1 LGHNA, CDR2 YSLEER. The CDR3 DNA reads as TGCGCCAGCAGCCAAGATGACAGTCCCCAAGAGACCCAGTACTTC. It codes for CASSQDDSPQETQYF.